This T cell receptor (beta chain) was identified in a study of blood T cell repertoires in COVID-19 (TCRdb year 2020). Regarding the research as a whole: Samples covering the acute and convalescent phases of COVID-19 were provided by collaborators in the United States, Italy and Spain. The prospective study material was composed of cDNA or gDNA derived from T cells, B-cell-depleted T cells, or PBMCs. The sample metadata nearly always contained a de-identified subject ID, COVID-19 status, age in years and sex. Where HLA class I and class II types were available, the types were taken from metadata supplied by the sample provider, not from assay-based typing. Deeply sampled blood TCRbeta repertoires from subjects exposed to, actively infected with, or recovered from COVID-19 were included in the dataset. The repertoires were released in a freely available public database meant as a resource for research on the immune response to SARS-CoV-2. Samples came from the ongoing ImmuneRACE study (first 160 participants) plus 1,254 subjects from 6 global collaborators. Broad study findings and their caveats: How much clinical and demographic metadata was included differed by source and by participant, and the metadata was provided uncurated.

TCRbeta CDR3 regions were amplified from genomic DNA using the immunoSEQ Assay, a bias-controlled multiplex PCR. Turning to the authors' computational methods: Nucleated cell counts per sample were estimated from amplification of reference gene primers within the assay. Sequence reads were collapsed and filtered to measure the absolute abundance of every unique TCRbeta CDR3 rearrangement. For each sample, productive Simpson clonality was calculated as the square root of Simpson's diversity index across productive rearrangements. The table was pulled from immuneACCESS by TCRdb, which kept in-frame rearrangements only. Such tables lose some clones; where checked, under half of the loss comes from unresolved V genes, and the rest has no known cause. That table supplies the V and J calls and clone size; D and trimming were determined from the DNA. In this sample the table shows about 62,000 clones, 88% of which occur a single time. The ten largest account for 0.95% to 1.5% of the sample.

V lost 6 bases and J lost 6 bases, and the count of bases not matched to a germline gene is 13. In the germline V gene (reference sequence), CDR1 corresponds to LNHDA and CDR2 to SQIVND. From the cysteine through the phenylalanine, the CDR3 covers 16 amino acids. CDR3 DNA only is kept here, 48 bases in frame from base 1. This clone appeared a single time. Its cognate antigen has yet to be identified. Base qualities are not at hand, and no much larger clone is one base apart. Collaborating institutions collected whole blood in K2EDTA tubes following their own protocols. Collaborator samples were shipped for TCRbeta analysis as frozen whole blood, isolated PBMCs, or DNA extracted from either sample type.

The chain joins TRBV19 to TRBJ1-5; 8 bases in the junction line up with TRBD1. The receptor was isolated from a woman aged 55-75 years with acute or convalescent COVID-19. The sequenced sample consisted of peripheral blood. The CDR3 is CASSFPSTGAGQPQHF. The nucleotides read TGTGCCAGTAGCTTTCCTTCGACAGGGGCAGGTCAGCCCCAGCATTTT.